This TCR beta chain is from a study of metastatic and nonmetastatic thyroid tumors. Background on the study: Repertoires from malignant and benign thyroid patients were compared across blood and tumor or nodule tissue.

CDR1 is MDHEN, CDR2 SYDVKM, per germline. With 7 bases removed from V and 3 bases from J, the gap between germline ends came to 19 bases. CDR3 length equals 15 residues. No treatment had been given to any patient before thyroid surgery. The table lists this clone with many counts. The antigen is undetermined. Original handling: For papillary thyroid cancer, a distant-metastasis classifier was constructed from CDR3 differences observed across clinicopathological groups. TCRdb ran MiXCR on the PCR reads. These V and J calls are TCRdb output, not the study's own analysis. This repertoire shows roughly 53,000 clones, 20% found once; its top ten account for roughly 4%. Study outcomes and limitations: Within blood and tumor, benign nodules reportedly had significantly lower TCR beta diversity than malignant thyroid tumors did.

Specimen: blood. This chain links TRBV28 with TRBJ2-7, with D possibly matching TRBD2 (5 bases). The clonotype originates from a female donor with papillary thyroid cancer or a benign thyroid nodule (not recorded which). Some clones in this sample may be carry-over from other donors' samples. CDR3 in amino acids: CASTQGPGVNYEQYF. The CDR3 DNA reads TGTGCCAGCACACAAGGACCCGGGGTAAACTACGAGCAGTACTTC.